Shown below are 21 T cell receptor beta chains from a single sample sequenced in a study of T cells in Graves' hyperthyroidism and ophthalmopathy. The CDR3 regions of TCR beta were amplified from RNA transcripts. Using the HTBI primer set, a first-round RT-PCR was run on the TCR CDR3. TCRdb ran MiXCR on the multiplex PCR reads and lists one entry per CDR3 protein. Among more than 500,000 distinct CDR3 sequences listed, roughly 15% were seen once. Sample: blood. These receptors were collected from a woman between 35 and 50 years old with Graves' ophthalmopathy.

This clonotype was recorded many times. This chain joins TRBV6-1 and TRBJ2-2; 8 bases map to TRBD1. J gave up 4 bases and V 3 bases, and 7 bases lay outside the gene matches. CDR1 and CDR2 from the germline V gene are MNHNS and SASEGT. The CDR3 has 16 amino acids. CDR3 sequence (DNA): TGTGCCAGCAGTGAGCAGGGGGCACTCAGCACCGGGGAGCTGTTTTTT. This translates into CASSEQGALSTGELFF.

There are many counts of this clonotype. V gene TRBV3-1 combines with J gene TRBJ1-1; 7 bases line up with TRBD1. Germline-derived CDR1 and CDR2 are LGHDT and YNNKEL (reference sequence). J gave up 9 bases and V 4 bases, and 11 bases lay outside the gene matches. This CDR3 has 14 residues. CDR3 sequence: CASSRAGGQDQAFF. Written as DNA, the CDR3 is TGTGCCAGCAGCCGGGCGGGAGGACAGGACCAAGCTTTCTTT.

Regarding this clonotype: Being one base from a much bigger clone, this may be a read error. The CDR3 DNA follows: TGTGCCAGCAGTGACTACCAAGACTCCTACGAGCGGTACTTC. Translated: CASSDYQDSYERYF. The chain carries TRBV6-1 and TRBJ2-7, with D uncertain. Germline V CDR1 and CDR2: MNHNS, SASEGT. This CDR3 has 14 amino acids.

This clonotype was seen at least ten times. The J gene is TRBJ2-7, the V gene TRBV7-2, with D unresolved. CDR3 size: 12 residues. V was clipped by 5 bases and J by 4 bases, with 9 bases between them. Germline-derived CDR1 and CDR2 are SGHTA and FQGNSA. CDR3 amino acids: CASSATAYEQYF. The DNA for the CDR3 is TGTGCCAGCAGCGCTACAGCGTACGAGCAGTACTTC.

Remarks on this clonotype: The junction differs from germline at one of its ends, possibly a read error. The gene calls are TRBV5-5 and TRBJ1-6; D call uncertain. The CDR3 runs 16 residues. Germline V CDR1 and CDR2: SGHKS, YYEKEE (reference sequence). The CDR3: CASSWAENSYNPPLHF. DNA of the CDR3: TGTGCCAGCAGCTGGGCAGAAAACTCCTATAATCCACCCCTCCACTTT. Filled out from reference TRBV5-5 and TRBJ1-6, the complete variable domain reads DAGVTQSPTHLIKTRGQQVTLRCSPISGHKSVSWYQQVLGQGPQFIFQYYEKEERGRGNFPDRFSARQFPNYSSELNVNALLLGDSALYLCASSWAENSYNPPLHFGNGTRLTVT.

This clonotype was picked up many times. This chain joins TRBV10-3 and TRBJ1-2; D not certain. The CDR3 loop spans 14 amino acids. Germline loops: CDR1 ENHRY, CDR2 SYGVKD. The V and J ends lost 4 bases and 4 bases respectively, with 13 bases between them. CDR3 amino acids: CAISGSWESYGYTF. The DNA for the CDR3 is TGTGCCATCAGTGGAAGTTGGGAATCCTATGGCTACACCTTC.

In this sample, this clonotype turned up a few times. The rearrangement joins TRBV6-1 to TRBJ2-7; TRBD1 is a possible D gene (6 bases). Trimming left V 5 bases short and J 4 bases short, with 24 bases between. Germline loops: CDR1 MNHNS, CDR2 SASEGT. The CDR3 contains 17 residues. CDR3 bases: TGTGCCAGCAGTCTCAACCAGGGCCAAGACAGGCCGTACGAGCAGTACTTC. Residues: CASSLNQGQDRPYEQYF.

This clonotype came up a few times. The chain links TRBV5-1 to TRBJ2-2, with 7 bases aligning to TRBD1. Germline V gene data show CDR1 as SGHRS and CDR2 as YFSETQ. With V trimmed by 4 bases and J by 4 bases, 7 bases remained unmatched. CDR3 length: 15 residues. The CDR3 sequence is CASSTGQVATGELFF. The CDR3 nucleotides read TGCGCCAGCAGCACAGGACAGGTGGCCACCGGGGAGCTGTTTTTT.

This clonotype has a handful of counts. V gene TRBV6-1 combines with J gene TRBJ2-3; 7 bases line up with TRBD2. Germline-derived CDR1 and CDR2 are MNHNS and SASEGT. The CDR3 contains 14 residues. The V gene end was trimmed by 7 bases and the J gene end by 2 bases; junction bases not matched to a gene: 6. The CDR3 nucleotides read TGTGCCAGCACCTTGGCGGGAGACACAGATACGCAGTATTTT. Translation: CASTLAGDTDTQYF.

Many counts were recorded for this clonotype. The chain combines TRBV20-1 with TRBJ1-1; the D gene is possibly TRBD1 (6 bases). The CDR3 loop spans 14 amino acids. Germline CDR1 reads DFQATT; CDR2 reads SNEGSKA (reference sequence). Deletions cut 0 bases from V and 7 bases from J, with 15 bases between. CDR3 in amino acids: CSAREPRGRGEAFF. The CDR3 bases are TGCAGTGCTAGAGAACCCAGGGGACGGGGTGAAGCTTTCTTT.

This clonotype was counted many times. The chain uses TRBV19 and TRBJ1-2; 7 nucleotides match TRBD1. Germline lookup yields CDR1 LNHDA and CDR2 SQIVND (reference sequence). The CDR3 has 13 residues. Trimming removed 5 bases from V and 4 bases from J; junction bases left unmatched: 4. The CDR3 nucleotides read TGTGCCAGTAGTCAGGGACAGACCTATGGCTACACCTTC. Its translation is CASSQGQTYGYTF.

This clonotype was seen many times. The chain is built from TRBV29-1 and TRBJ2-7; TRBD2 agrees at 11 bases. Germline V gene lookup returns CDR1 SQVTM and CDR2 ANQGSEA. V shed 3 bases and J 1 base; nucleotides not matched to a gene: 5. There are 15 residues in the CDR3. CDR3 DNA sequence: TGCAGCGTTGATGGACTAGCGGGCGGGTCCTACGAGCAGTACTTC. Translated: CSVDGLAGGSYEQYF.

This clonotype was observed many times. V and J are TRBV29-1 and TRBJ1-2; D unresolved. The CDR3 is 14 residues long. V was trimmed by 5 bases and J by 0 bases, leaving 13 bases between them. Germline V gene sequence: CDR1 SQVTM, CDR2 ANQGSEA. The chain's CDR3 is CSVTQPGANYGYTF. DNA of the CDR3: TGCAGCGTTACCCAGCCGGGAGCTAACTATGGCTACACCTTC.

In this sample, this clonotype turned up a few times. The chain joins TRBV9 to TRBJ2-2; D is unresolved. The V end lost 0 bases, the J end lost 7 bases, and 7 bases lay between the germline ends. There are 13 residues in the CDR3. CDR1 and CDR2 from the germline V gene are SGDLS and YYNGEE. CDR3 residues: CASSVALGGELFF. The CDR3 region has the DNA TGTGCCAGCAGCGTAGCTCTTGGCGGGGAGCTGTTTTTT.

This clonotype was observed many times. The V call is TRBV12-3 or TRBV12-4, the J call TRBJ2-5; the match to TRBD1 covers 10 bases. Unmatched junction bases numbered 5, after V lost 4 bases and J lost 3 bases. The CDR3 is made up of 15 amino acids. The CDR3 DNA is TGTGCCAGCAGTTCCTTTGGGACAGGGGAAGAGACCCAGTACTTC. It yields the protein CASSSFGTGEETQYF.

Only a few counts were recorded for this clonotype. The V and J genes are TRBV6-1 and TRBJ2-7; the D gene could be TRBD1 or TRBD2 (6 bases each). CDR1 MNHNS and CDR2 SASEGT come from the germline V gene. Trimming stripped 4 bases from V and 3 bases from J, with 10 bases between. The CDR3 length is 13 residues. Written as DNA, the CDR3 is TGTGCCAGCAGTGGCGGAGGGGGCTACGAGCAGTACGTC. It is translated as CASSGGGGYEQYV.

In this sample, this clonotype turned up a few times. The junction departs from the called germline gene at one end, perhaps through a read error. The J gene is TRBJ2-5, the V gene TRBV11-2; D gene unclear. The germline gives CDR1 SGHAT, CDR2 FQNNGV. The CDR3 sequence is 12 residues long. CDR3 DNA sequence: TGTGCCAGCAGCCGAGGTCCAGAGACCCAGAACTTC. Translating gives CASSRGPETQNF.

The CDR3: CASSLVTGGRTGELFF. CDR3 nucleotide sequence: TGTGCCAGCAGCTTAGTTACGGGGGGCCGCACTGGGGAGCTGTTTTTT. This sequence joins TRBV11-2 and TRBJ2-2, with D perhaps matching TRBD2 (7 bases). CDR3 length: 16 amino acids. Per the germline V gene, CDR1 is SGHAT and CDR2 is FQNNGV. V lost 1 base, J lost 8 bases, and 17 bases lay in between.

The sample holds many counts of this clonotype. The chain uses TRBV28 and TRBJ2-5, with 9 bases fitting TRBD1. Germline V lookup: CDR1 MDHEN, CDR2 SYDVKM. V was pared by 6 bases and J by 4 bases, with 6 bases of the junction left unmatched. The CDR3 runs to 14 residues. In nucleotides, the CDR3 is TGTGCCAGCAGCCCGGGACAGGGTATAGAGACCCAGTACTTC. Translation gives CASSPGQGIETQYF.

The sample holds many counts of this clonotype. V usage is TRBV2 and J usage is TRBJ1-2; D unresolved. The CDR3 runs to 14 residues. Trimming shortened V by 5 bases and J by 2 bases, and 12 bases separated the two germline ends. In germline, CDR1 is SNHLY, CDR2 FYNNEI. Here the CDR3 DNA reads TGTGCCAGCAGTTCAACTACCCTGAACTATGGCTACACCTTC. Its translation is CASSSTTLNYGYTF.

This clonotype was detected ten times or more. The chain recombines TRBV19 with TRBJ2-5; 7 nucleotides align to TRBD1. Per the germline V gene, CDR1 is LNHDA and CDR2 is SQIVND (reference sequence). The trim removed 4 bases at V and 2 bases at J, leaving 7 bases unmatched. CDR3 length equals 15 residues. The DNA for the CDR3 is TGTGCCAGTAGTACCCTCGGACAGGATCAAGAGACCCAGTACTTC. Amino acid sequence: CASSTLGQDQETQYF.